The entry below gives a single T cell receptor (beta chain) sequence along with its context. Autoimmune disease history or systemic immunosuppression meant exclusion. In germline, CDR1 is SGHVS, CDR2 FQNEAQ. CDR3 length: 18 amino acids. V shed 5 bases and J 3 bases; nucleotides not matched to a gene: 13. The entry originates in a study of OX40 agonist ivuxolimab in advanced cancers. Libraries were prepared by immunoSEQ multiplex PCR; TCRdb keeps only in-frame clonotypes and omits some of them. The table has tens of thousands of clones, around nine tenths seen once; the top ten hold approximately 3.8%.

The TCR originated in an adult with an advanced solid tumor such as melanoma, head and neck, liver or kidney cancer. The rearrangement joins TRBV7-8 to TRBJ1-4, with TRBD1 matching 9 bases. The sequencing used CD4+ or CD8+ T cells sorted from blood, collected in a trial of the OX40 agonist ivuxolimab. CDR3 nucleotide sequence: TGTGCCAGCAGCCTCGGGACAGGGAGGTTCCAGTCTAATGAAAAACTGTTTTTT. It specifies CASSLGTGRFQSNEKLFF.